The rows below give T cell receptor beta chains drawn from one sample of a study of T cell changes during pregnancy in multiple sclerosis. Repertoires were generated with immunoSEQ multiplex PCR, while TCRdb's copy carries only in-frame clones and drops some. The table lists approximately 21,000 clones, around four fifths of them singletons. This sample comprised CD8+ T cells from peripheral blood mononuclear cells, obtained in the first trimester of pregnancy. These receptors were collected from a female donor in good health, enrolled as a control in a pregnancy study. Each CDR3 is given with its conserved first and last residue. A D gene is named only where the DNA matches it firmly. Not all rows give a size; the values are once, few, many and, for expanded clones, a class.

v_gene: TRBV30; abundance: NA; j_gene: TRBJ1-4; d_gene: NA; CDR3nt: TGTGCCTGGAGTCCGCGACCCTTCCGAGGGGAAAAACTGTTTTTT; CDR3aa: CAWSPRPFRGEKLFF
v_gene: TRBV6-1; abundance: once; j_gene: TRBJ1-3; d_gene: TRBD1; CDR3nt: TGTGCCAGCAGCGACCGGGACAGGGCTGGAAACACCATATATTTT; CDR3aa: CASSDRDRAGNTIYF
v_gene: TRBV6-1; abundance: once; j_gene: TRBJ1-1; d_gene: TRBD1; CDR3nt: TGTGCCAGCAGTGAAGCCCCGGACAGGGGGCCGGTAGCTTTCTTT; CDR3aa: CASSEAPDRGPVAFF
v_gene: TRBV10-3; abundance: NA; j_gene: TRBJ1-6; d_gene: NA; CDR3nt: TGTGCCATCAGTGCTGGAGGGCAGGCCGATTCACCCCTCCACTTT; CDR3aa: CAISAGGQADSPLHF
v_gene: TRBV6-1; abundance: NA; j_gene: TRBJ2-1; d_gene: NA; CDR3nt: TGTGCCAGCAGTGATGCAGGGTCCTACAATGAGCAGTTCTTC; CDR3aa: CASSDAGSYNEQFF
v_gene: TRBV5-6; abundance: NA; j_gene: TRBJ2-5; d_gene: TRBD2; CDR3nt: TGTGCCAGCAGCTTGTTGGTAGGACTAGCGGAAGAGACCCAGTACTTC; CDR3aa: CASSLLVGLAEETQYF
v_gene: TRBV18; abundance: NA; j_gene: TRBJ2-1; d_gene: TRBD1; CDR3nt: TGTGCCAGCTTACCGGGACAGAACTACAATGAGCAGTTCTTC; CDR3aa: CASLPGQNYNEQFF
v_gene: TRBV28; abundance: NA; j_gene: TRBJ1-1; d_gene: NA; CDR3nt: TGTGCCAGCAGTTCGAAGACTCGCTTAATTGCTTTCTTT; CDR3aa: CASSSKTRLIAFF
v_gene: TRBV2; abundance: NA; j_gene: TRBJ2-5; d_gene: TRBD2; CDR3nt: TGTGCCAGCAGCGGGACTAGCGGGTACCAAGAGACCCAGTACTTC; CDR3aa: CASSGTSGYQETQYF
v_gene: TRBV4-3; abundance: NA; j_gene: TRBJ1-6; d_gene: TRBD1; CDR3nt: TGCGCCAGCAGCCAAGAGGGTAGGGGACAGGGATCACCCCTCCACTTT; CDR3aa: CASSQEGRGQGSPLHF
v_gene: TRBV9; abundance: NA; j_gene: TRBJ2-3; d_gene: NA; CDR3nt: TGTGCCAGCAGCGTAGGCGGGTCTAGCACAGATACGCAGTATTTT; CDR3aa: CASSVGGSSTDTQYF
v_gene: TRBV9; abundance: NA; j_gene: TRBJ2-1; d_gene: TRBD1; CDR3nt: TGTGCCAGCAGCGGAGGATTGACAGGGTGGTCGAATGAGCAGTTCTTC; CDR3aa: CASSGGLTGWSNEQFF
v_gene: TRBV11-2; abundance: NA; j_gene: TRBJ1-1; d_gene: TRBD1; CDR3nt: TGTGCCAGCAGCGAGACAACTGGACAGGGGCTAGGCACTGAAGCTTTCTTT; CDR3aa: CASSETTGQGLGTEAFF
v_gene: TRBV27; abundance: NA; j_gene: TRBJ2-1; d_gene: TRBD2; CDR3nt: TGTGCCAGCAGCAGCGGGAGCTCCTACAATGAGCAGTTCTTC; CDR3aa: CASSSGSSYNEQFF
v_gene: TRBV30; abundance: NA; j_gene: TRBJ2-7; d_gene: TRBD2; CDR3nt: TGTGCCTGGAGTCCCACCGGGGGGATAGCCTACGAGCAGTACTTC; CDR3aa: CAWSPTGGIAYEQYF
v_gene: TRBV5-1; abundance: NA; j_gene: TRBJ1-1; d_gene: TRBD1; CDR3nt: TGCGCCAGCAGCGGCACAGGGGTGGAGGTAGCTTTCTTT; CDR3aa: CASSGTGVEVAFF
v_gene: TRBV19; abundance: NA; j_gene: TRBJ2-1; d_gene: TRBD1; CDR3nt: TGTGCCAGTAGTATTGCAGGGACAGGGAATGAGCAGTTCTTC; CDR3aa: CASSIAGTGNEQFF
v_gene: TRBV9; abundance: NA; j_gene: TRBJ2-2; d_gene: NA; CDR3nt: TGTGCCAGCAGCGTAGAGTCGGGCGCGGGGTACACCGGGGAGCTGTTTTTT; CDR3aa: CASSVESGAGYTGELFF
v_gene: TRBV9; abundance: NA; j_gene: TRBJ1-1; d_gene: NA; CDR3nt: TGTGCCAGCAGCGGAAACAGGGTAACTGAAGCTTTCTTT; CDR3aa: CASSGNRVTEAFF
v_gene: TRBV5-4; abundance: NA; j_gene: TRBJ1-1; d_gene: NA; CDR3nt: TGTGCCAGCAGCCCCGACAGCGGGGGGATCGAAGCTTTCTTT; CDR3aa: CASSPDSGGIEAFF
v_gene: TRBV28; abundance: NA; j_gene: TRBJ2-3; d_gene: NA; CDR3nt: TGTGCCAGCAGTTTATTCCCCCCGACAGCGACTAGCACAGATACGCAGTATTTT; CDR3aa: CASSLFPPTATSTDTQYF
v_gene: TRBV27; abundance: NA; j_gene: TRBJ2-5; d_gene: NA; CDR3nt: TGTGCCAGCAGCCCCTGGACAGACCAAGAGACCCAGTACTTC; CDR3aa: CASSPWTDQETQYF
v_gene: TRBV7-8; abundance: NA; j_gene: TRBJ1-6; d_gene: NA; CDR3nt: TGTGCCAGCAGCCCTGGGACACCTCTCAGGGATAATTCACCCCTCCACTTT; CDR3aa: CASSPGTPLRDNSPLHF
v_gene: TRBV9; abundance: NA; j_gene: TRBJ2-7; d_gene: TRBD2; CDR3nt: TGTGCCAGCAGCGAGGGACTAGCCACCTACGAGCAGTACTTC; CDR3aa: CASSEGLATYEQYF
v_gene: TRBV28; abundance: NA; j_gene: TRBJ1-6; d_gene: TRBD1; CDR3nt: TGTGCCAGCAGCCCCAGGGGGGCTAACAATTCACCCCTCCACTTT; CDR3aa: CASSPRGANNSPLHF
v_gene: TRBV27; abundance: NA; j_gene: TRBJ2-3; d_gene: TRBD2; CDR3nt: TGTGCCAGCAGCCCAATCAGGAGCGGGAGTTTTCCACTTGGTACGCAGTATTTT; CDR3aa: CASSPIRSGSFPLGTQYF
v_gene: TRBV7-9; abundance: NA; j_gene: TRBJ1-1; d_gene: TRBD1; CDR3nt: TGTGCCAACCGGGACAGGGGGCTCCAGGGATGCTTT; CDR3aa: CANRDRGLQGCF
v_gene: TRBV5-1; abundance: NA; j_gene: TRBJ2-7; d_gene: TRBD1; CDR3nt: TGCGCCAGCAGCTTGGGGGACAGGGGACCGACTATAAGAGGTTCCTACGAGCAGTACTTC; CDR3aa: CASSLGDRGPTIRGSYEQYF
v_gene: TRBV13; abundance: NA; j_gene: TRBJ2-3; d_gene: NA; CDR3nt: TGTGCCAGCCGAGCGGGCGGAGGTACGCAGTATTTT; CDR3aa: CASRAGGGTQYF